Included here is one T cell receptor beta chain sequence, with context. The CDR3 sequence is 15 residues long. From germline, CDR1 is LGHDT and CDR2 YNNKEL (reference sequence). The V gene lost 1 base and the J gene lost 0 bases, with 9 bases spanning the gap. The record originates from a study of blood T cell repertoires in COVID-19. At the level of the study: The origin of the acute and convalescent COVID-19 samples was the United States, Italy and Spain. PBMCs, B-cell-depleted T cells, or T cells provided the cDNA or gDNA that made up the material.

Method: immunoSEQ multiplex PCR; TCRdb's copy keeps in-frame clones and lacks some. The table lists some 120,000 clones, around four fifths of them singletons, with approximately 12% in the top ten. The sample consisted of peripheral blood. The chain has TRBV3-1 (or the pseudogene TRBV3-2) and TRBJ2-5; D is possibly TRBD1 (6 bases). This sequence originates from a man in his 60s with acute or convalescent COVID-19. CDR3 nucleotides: TGTGCCAGCAGCCAAGGGGCAGGGGACCAAGAGACCCAGTACTTC. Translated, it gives CASSQGAGDQETQYF.